A single sample is the source of the 3 T cell receptor beta chains below, sequenced in a study of blood T cell repertoires in COVID-19. Sequenced by immunoSEQ multiplex PCR; TCRdb stores in-frame clones only, minus some. The sample lists around 65,000 clones, approximately 91% seen once, with 1.5% to 2% in the top ten. Sequences were obtained from peripheral blood. The receptors shown here come from a human donor in a cohort sampled during active COVID-19.

The rearrangement joins TRBV3-1 (or the pseudogene TRBV3-2) to TRBJ1-2, with 7 bases lining up with TRBD1. CDR3 size: 13 residues. V lost 4 bases, J lost 6 bases, and 5 bases stayed unmatched. The V gene's germline CDR1 is LGHDT and CDR2 YNNKEL (reference sequence). In nucleotides, the CDR3 is TGTGCCAGCAGCCCTGACAGGGTGAATGGCTACACCTTC. This codes for CASSPDRVNGYTF.

This sequence joins TRBV7-2 and TRBJ1-5, with 9 bases aligning to TRBD1. From germline, CDR1 is SGHTA and CDR2 FQGNSA. CDR3 size: 18 residues. V shed 2 bases, J shed 0 bases, and the junction held 8 bases outside the gene matches. CDR3 coding DNA: TGTGCCAGCAGCTTATCGGGACAGGGAACATATAGCAATCAGCCCCAGCATTTT. Its translation: CASSLSGQGTYSNQPQHF.

The chain employs TRBV4-1 and TRBJ1-1; unclear D gene. The germline V and J ends were trimmed by 3 bases and 4 bases, with 18 bases remaining between them. This CDR3 comprises 16 residues. CDR1 and CDR2 from the germline V gene are MGHRA and YSYEKL. The CDR3 coding sequence is TGCGCCAGCAGCCAGCTCCCCGGGATCCCAAGCACTGAAGCTTTCTTT. This translates into CASSQLPGIPSTEAFF.